This TCR beta chain derives from a study of blood T cell repertoires in COVID-19. CDR1 LGHNA and CDR2 YSLEER come from the germline V gene. There are 19 residues in the CDR3. Trimming removed 0 bases from V and 2 bases from J, with 17 bases in between. Repertoires were generated with immunoSEQ multiplex PCR, while TCRdb's copy carries only in-frame clones and drops some. The table has around 190,000 clones, 70% to 90% seen once. What was sequenced was peripheral blood. J is TRBJ2-6 and V is TRBV4-3; weak D call: TRBD1 (6 bases). The TCR sequence derives from a man aged 70 or older with active or convalescent COVID-19. As DNA, the CDR3 is TGCGCCAGCAGCCAAGAGCTTACCTGGACAGCTACTGGGGCCAACGTCCTGACTTTC. Its protein is CASSQELTWTATGANVLTF.